This TCR beta chain was identified in a study of shared clonotypes between healthy human individuals. Looking at the study overall: A couple of women and a few men aged 18 to 49 made up the donors. Each donor's CD4 naive and CD4 memory cells filled three plates apiece, CD8 naive two, and CD8 memory one. Study conclusions and caveats: Around 5.3% of naive CD4 clonotypes were shared across a few donors.

Germline-derived CDR1 and CDR2 are MNHNY and SVGAGI (reference sequence). The CDR3 contains 16 residues. J was trimmed by 0 bases and V by 4 bases; bases with no gene match: 4. Notes on this clone: The target antigen is unknown.

Produced via immunoSEQ multiplex PCR; TCRdb's table is partial and in-frame only. The table lists millions of clones, around 94% of them singletons. The chain has TRBV6-6 and TRBJ2-3; 10 nucleotides agree with TRBD2. The TCR sequence derives from a man younger than 35 in good health. Sequencing was done on a sample of naive CD4+ T cells sorted from blood. As for subset: CD45RA+ positively selected. CDR3 sequence reads: CASSSPTSGSTDTQYF. In nucleotides, the CDR3 is TGTGCCAGCAGTTCCCCGACTAGCGGGAGCACAGATACGCAGTATTTT.